This TCR beta chain was identified during a study of T cells after yellow fever vaccination. The CDR3 has 14 amino acids. Germline V lookup: CDR1 ENHRY, CDR2 SYGVKD. V dropped 5 bases and J dropped 0 bases, with 8 bases sitting between them. This clonotype turned up a few times. Its specificity is unknown. TCR cDNA was made by 5'RACE template switching, adding a universal primer site and UMIs. Each CDR3 protein is one row after TCRdb ran MiXCR on the 5' RACE reads. The sample shows 450,000 to 600,000 distinct CDR3 sequences, around an eighth of them seen only once. The study, taken as a whole, reports: Abundant clonotypes (contaminants from the bulk population) could be present in FACS-sorted repertoires. Only a minor proportion of clonotypes was detected across both CD4 and CD8 compartments. Though weaker, the secondary response peaked faster, on day 5 versus 15.

The sequence came from a man aged 25 to 40 who received the YFV17D yellow fever vaccine. J is TRBJ1-5 and V is TRBV10-3; D gene uncertain. Here the sequenced sample was PBMCs, taken on the day of the yellow fever booster vaccination. CDR3 amino acids: CAISFDGSNQPQHF. The CDR3 DNA follows: TGTGCCATCAGTTTCGACGGTAGCAATCAGCCCCAGCATTTT.